This TCR beta chain was captured in a study of PD-1 blockade in classical Hodgkin lymphoma. General study results and limits: Relapsed/refractory patients reportedly had the lowest baseline TCR diversity, below newly diagnosed patients, who were below healthy donors. Diversity in CD4+ TCRs, unlike that measured in CD8+ TCRs, had risen significantly by C4D1. The study found complete responders had baseline diversity similar to newly diagnosed patients.

As concerns this clone: Its matching antigen is unknown.

Here immunoSEQ multiplex PCR was the method, and the copy in TCRdb shows in-frame clones only, minus some. The repertoire consists of 66,000 or so clones, with 71% occurring once and the leading ten covering less than 9.5%. Every patient relapsed after autologous stem cell transplantation, and brentuximab vedotin exposure varied. Best response was recorded as complete response, partial response or progressive disease. Germline CDR1 is LNHDA and CDR2 is SQIVND (reference sequence). Trimming removed 0 bases from V and 4 bases from J; junction bases left unmatched: 8. The CDR3 has 17 amino acids. Specimen: peripheral blood mononuclear cells (PBMCs), collected before the second cycle of nivolumab. The chain has TRBV19 and TRBJ2-1; 8 bases line up with TRBD2. The sequence came from a human donor with classical Hodgkin lymphoma. The CDR3 here is CASSIDRGGGLYNEQFF. In DNA form, the CDR3 reads TGTGCCAGTAGTATAGATCGGGGGGGAGGGTTATACAATGAGCAGTTCTTC.